The rows below give T cell receptor beta chains drawn from one sample of a study of CD8 T cells in Susac syndrome. TCRdb processed the immunoSEQ multiplex PCR reads anew with MiXCR; each CDR3 protein has one entry. The sample consists of around 170,000 distinct CDR3 sequences, roughly 94% of them appearing once. The sequencing input was CD8+ T cells from PBMCs. The receptors were sampled from a human donor with Susac syndrome. CDR3s include the opening cysteine and the closing phenylalanine or tryptophan. Fields, in order: J gene, clone size, CDR3 length, V gene, D gene, CDR3 protein, CDR3 DNA. D genes are given only for firm matches. Expanded clones get a size class; other rows say once, few or many, or leave the size out.

TRBJ1-6,-,14,TRBV27,TRBD1,CASRQTGGNSPLHF,TGTGCCAGCAGACAGACAGGGGGCAATTCACCCCTCCACTTT
TRBJ2-2,-,17,TRBV13,TRBD2,CASSLGLASGNTGELFF,TGTGCCAGCAGCTTAGGCCTGGCTAGCGGAAACACCGGGGAGCTGTTTTTT
TRBJ1-1,-,15,TRBV29-1,-,CSVEDRQGWYTEAFF,TGCAGCGTTGAAGACCGGCAGGGGTGGTACACTGAAGCTTTCTTT
TRBJ2-3,-,15,TRBV7-9,-,CASSLGGSLTDTQYF,TGTGCCAGCAGCTTGGGCGGGTCGCTCACAGATACGCAGTATTTT
TRBJ2-5,-,15,TRBV6-2/TRBV6-3,TRBD2,CASSGLAPGGETQYF,TGTGCCAGCAGCGGACTAGCGCCAGGGGGAGAGACCCAGTACTTC
TRBJ2-7,-,13,TRBV29-1,-,CSVEQRSGPEQYF,TGCAGCGTTGAACAGCGGTCGGGCCCCGAGCAGTACTTC
TRBJ2-4,-,20,TRBV20-1,TRBD2,CSAPIGILSGGAVAKNIQYF,TGCAGTGCCCCAATTGGGATCTTGAGCGGGGGGGCCGTGGCCAAAAACATTCAGTACTTC
TRBJ2-5,-,16,TRBV30,TRBD1,CAWRSGTGYGTETQYF,TGTGCCTGGAGGTCCGGGACAGGGTACGGTACGGAGACCCAGTACTTC
TRBJ2-7,-,15,TRBV7-9,TRBD1,CASSPTGGRSYEQYF,TGTGCCAGCAGCCCGACAGGGGGCAGGTCCTACGAGCAGTACTTC
TRBJ2-7,-,13,TRBV20-1,TRBD2,CSAKLAGGWEQYF,TGCAGTGCTAAACTAGCGGGAGGCTGGGAGCAGTACTTC
TRBJ1-4,-,15,TRBV12-3/TRBV12-4,-,CASSLRDRRREKLFF,TGTGCCAGCAGTTTAAGGGACCGACGTAGAGAAAAACTGTTTTTT
TRBJ2-5,-,13,TRBV30,-,CAWNGQQQETQYF,TGTGCCTGGAATGGACAGCAACAAGAGACCCAGTACTTC
TRBJ2-7,-,13,TRBV19,TRBD2,CASSIGLADEQYF,TGTGCCAGTAGTATTGGACTAGCGGACGAGCAGTACTTC
TRBJ1-4,-,13,TRBV7-9,-,CASSLVQNEKLFF,TGTGCCAGCAGCTTAGTCCAGAATGAAAAACTGTTTTTT
TRBJ1-2,-,15,TRBV5-6,TRBD1,CASSPGQGLNYGYTF,TGTGCCAGCAGCCCGGGACAGGGACTAAACTATGGCTACACCTTC
TRBJ1-5,-,15,TRBV12-3/TRBV12-4,-,CASSFGHYSNQPQHF,TGTGCCAGCAGTTTTGGCCATTATAGCAATCAGCCCCAGCATTTT
TRBJ2-1,-,13,TRBV20-1,TRBD1,CSARRDRNNEQFF,TGCAGTGCTCGAAGGGACAGAAACAATGAGCAGTTCTTC
TRBJ2-1,-,13,TRBV15,-,CATSRGGGPEQFF,TGTGCCACCAGCAGAGGGGGGGGGCCTGAGCAGTTCTTC
TRBJ2-7,once,13,TRBV12-5,-,CASGLRGPYEQYF,TGTGCTAGTGGTTTGAGGGGACCCTACGAGCAGTACTTC
TRBJ2-5,-,12,TRBV14,-,CASSQMGETQYF,TGTGCCAGCAGCCAGATGGGAGAGACCCAGTACTTC
TRBJ1-1,-,11,TRBV9,-,CASSGPGGAFF,TGTGCCAGCAGCGGTCCCGGGGGAGCTTTCTTT
TRBJ1-1,-,15,TRBV5-1,-,CASRPGAGLNTEAFF,TGCGCCAGCAGACCTGGGGCAGGCCTGAACACTGAAGCTTTCTTT
TRBJ2-7,-,14,TRBV4-1,-,CASSQETSLAQQYF,TGCGCCAGCAGCCAAGAGACTAGTCTTGCCCAGCAGTACTTC
TRBJ2-3,once,14,TRBV12-3/TRBV12-4,TRBD2,CASSTSGRADTQYF,TGTGCCAGCAGTACTAGCGGGAGAGCAGATACGCAGTATTTT
TRBJ2-7,-,15,TRBV28,-,CASRLGIDSSYEQYF,TGTGCCAGCAGACTCGGCATCGACAGCTCCTACGAGCAGTACTTC
TRBJ1-1,-,13,TRBV4-1,-,CASSQAADTEAFF,TGCGCCAGCAGCCAAGCGGCGGACACTGAAGCTTTCTTT
TRBJ2-1,once,14,TRBV28,-,CASSLVQGSDEQFF,TGTGCCAGCAGTTTAGTACAGGGTTCCGATGAGCAGTTCTTC
TRBJ2-7,-,15,TRBV18,TRBD1,CASSKDRGKSYEQYF,TGTGCCAGCTCAAAAGACAGGGGGAAAAGTTACGAGCAGTACTTC
TRBJ2-7,-,12,TRBV19,-,CASSMRGGEQYF,TGTGCCAGTAGTATGAGGGGCGGCGAGCAGTACTTC
TRBJ2-1,-,15,TRBV6-5,-,CASSYRDPVGNEQFF,TGTGCCAGCAGTTACCGGGACCCCGTAGGCAATGAGCAGTTCTTC
TRBJ1-1,-,15,TRBV15,-,CATSRDTFKNTEAFF,TGTGCCACCAGCAGAGATACGTTTAAGAACACTGAAGCTTTCTTT
TRBJ1-5,-,14,TRBV19,-,CASLKTGSNQPQHF,TGTGCCAGCCTTAAAACGGGGAGTAATCAGCCCCAGCATTTT
TRBJ2-1,-,13,TRBV7-9,TRBD2,CASETLGGGAQFF,TGTGCCAGCGAGACGCTGGGCGGGGGGGCACAGTTCTTC
TRBJ1-4,-,15,TRBV14,-,CASSQGILRGEKLFF,TGTGCCAGCAGCCAAGGGATCCTTCGGGGGGAAAAACTGTTTTTT
TRBJ2-7,-,15,TRBV9,-,CASSPTSGAGDEQYF,TGTGCCAGCAGCCCGACGTCGGGAGCTGGCGACGAGCAGTACTTC
TRBJ1-2,-,16,TRBV4-2,TRBD1,CASSQEPGQSYYGYTF,TGTGCCAGCAGCCAAGAGCCGGGACAGAGCTACTATGGCTACACCTTC
TRBJ2-6,-,15,TRBV27,TRBD1,CASSSWTGSANVLTF,TGTGCCAGCAGTTCCTGGACAGGAAGCGCCAACGTCCTGACTTTC
TRBJ2-1,-,15,TRBV7-9,TRBD2,CASSFRASGSHEQFF,TGTGCCAGCAGCTTTCGGGCTAGCGGGAGCCATGAGCAGTTCTTC
TRBJ1-1,-,13,TRBV20-1,TRBD1,CSAPDRGGTEAFF,TGCAGTGCTCCGGACAGGGGAGGTACTGAAGCTTTCTTT
TRBJ1-4,-,12,TRBV30,-,CAWSVFNEKLFF,TGTGCCTGGAGTGTCTTTAATGAAAAACTGTTTTTT
TRBJ2-5,-,15,TRBV9,TRBD2,CASSASGRGGETQYF,TGTGCCAGCAGCGCAAGCGGGAGGGGCGGAGAGACCCAGTACTTC
TRBJ2-1,few,13,TRBV7-3,-,CASSQASDNEQFF,TGTGCCAGCAGCCAAGCTAGCGACAATGAGCAGTTCTTC
TRBJ2-6,-,15,TRBV6-5,-,CASSRQSSGANVLTF,TGTGCCAGCAGCCGCCAGAGCTCTGGGGCCAACGTCCTGACTTTC
TRBJ2-1,-,12,TRBV27,-,CAQGRTQDEQFF,TGTGCCCAAGGCCGGACGCAAGATGAGCAGTTCTTC
TRBJ2-7,-,14,TRBV7-8,TRBD2,CASSKDVASGKQYF,TGTGCCAGCAGTAAAGACGTGGCTAGCGGGAAGCAGTACTTC
TRBJ2-3,few,12,TRBV5-6,-,CASRADTDTQYF,TGTGCCAGCCGGGCAGATACAGATACGCAGTATTTT
TRBJ2-7,-,14,TRBV20-1,TRBD1,CSAREGGASYEQYF,TGCAGTGCTAGAGAAGGGGGCGCGTCCTACGAGCAGTACTTC
TRBJ2-7,-,14,TRBV4-1,TRBD2,CASSQLAGENEQYF,TGCGCCAGCAGCCAACTAGCGGGAGAAAACGAGCAGTACTTC
TRBJ2-7,-,14,TRBV28,-,CASSFGGIFGEQYF,TGTGCCAGCAGTTTTGGCGGGATTTTCGGCGAGCAGTACTTC
TRBJ2-1,-,17,TRBV20-1,TRBD2,CSARAHFSGRIPNEQFF,TGCAGTGCTAGAGCTCACTTTAGCGGGAGGATTCCTAATGAGCAGTTCTTC
TRBJ1-1,-,11,TRBV7-9,-,CASSGGEPAFF,TGTGCCAGCAGCGGTGGAGAGCCAGCTTTCTTT
TRBJ2-7,once,14,TRBV10-3,TRBD2,CAISDWRESYEQYF,TGTGCCATCAGTGATTGGCGGGAGAGCTACGAGCAGTACTTC
TRBJ2-5,-,13,TRBV14,TRBD1,CASRPTGQETQYF,TGTGCCAGCAGACCGACAGGGCAAGAGACCCAGTACTTC
TRBJ2-7,-,16,TRBV7-9,TRBD2,CASSLAATSVAYEQYF,TGTGCCAGCAGCTTAGCTGCGACTAGCGTAGCCTACGAGCAGTACTTC
TRBJ2-7,-,14,TRBV2,TRBD1,CASSGQGPFYEQYF,TGTGCCAGCAGTGGACAGGGACCATTCTACGAGCAGTACTTC
TRBJ2-7,-,14,TRBV19,-,CASSIGGASYEQYF,TGTGCCAGTAGTATAGGTGGGGCTTCCTACGAGCAGTACTTC
TRBJ1-1,-,13,TRBV11-2,TRBD1,CASSPGQGTEAFF,TGTGCCAGCAGCCCAGGACAGGGCACTGAAGCTTTCTTT
TRBJ1-2,once,13,TRBV30,TRBD1,CAWRGQPRYGYTF,TGTGCCTGGAGGGGACAGCCTAGATATGGCTACACCTTC
TRBJ1-1,-,13,TRBV20-1,TRBD1,CSARAQGALQAFF,TGCAGTGCTAGAGCTCAGGGGGCGCTTCAAGCTTTCTTT